The 3 T cell receptor beta chains reported below all come from one sample, sequenced in a study of cytomegalovirus exposure and HLA in healthy donors. The PCR employed 60 Vbeta primers together with 13 Jbeta primers. Some clones are missing from TCRdb's copy, which holds only in-frame ones; the method was immunoSEQ multiplex PCR. The repertoire includes about 190,000 clones, roughly 86% of them detected once, and approximately 3.6% sits in the top ten. What was sequenced was PBMCs. The receptors derive from a man aged 35 to 55 in good health and CMV-seropositive.

The J gene is TRBJ2-2, the V gene TRBV6-1, with D perhaps TRBD1 (5 bases). V lost 2 bases and J 1 base, leaving 8 bases between the germline ends. This CDR3 has 15 residues. Germline values: CDR1 MNHNS, CDR2 SASEGT. This CDR3 reads CASSEQGLNTGELFF. CDR3 in DNA: TGTGCCAGCAGTGAACAGGGATTGAACACCGGGGAGCTGTTTTTT.

About this clone itself: One end of the junction does not line up with germline, which may come from a read error. The chain links TRBV27 to TRBJ2-2, with D maybe TRBD2 (5 bases). Germline V gives CDR1 MNHEY, CDR2 SMNVEV (reference sequence). This CDR3 has 14 residues. DNA for the CDR3: TGTGCCAGCATTTTAACCGCGGGTGCCGGGGAGCTGTTTTTT. The encoded protein is CASILTAGAGELFF.

The V call is TRBV6-5, the J call TRBJ2-5; tentatively, D is TRBD1 (6 bases). V was shortened by 2 bases and J by 2 bases, with 9 bases between the two germline ends. The germline gives CDR1 MNHEY, CDR2 SVGAGI. The CDR3 has 14 residues. CDR3 in DNA: TGTGCCAGCAGTTACGGGACACTTCAAGAGACCCAGTACTTC. It encodes CASSYGTLQETQYF.